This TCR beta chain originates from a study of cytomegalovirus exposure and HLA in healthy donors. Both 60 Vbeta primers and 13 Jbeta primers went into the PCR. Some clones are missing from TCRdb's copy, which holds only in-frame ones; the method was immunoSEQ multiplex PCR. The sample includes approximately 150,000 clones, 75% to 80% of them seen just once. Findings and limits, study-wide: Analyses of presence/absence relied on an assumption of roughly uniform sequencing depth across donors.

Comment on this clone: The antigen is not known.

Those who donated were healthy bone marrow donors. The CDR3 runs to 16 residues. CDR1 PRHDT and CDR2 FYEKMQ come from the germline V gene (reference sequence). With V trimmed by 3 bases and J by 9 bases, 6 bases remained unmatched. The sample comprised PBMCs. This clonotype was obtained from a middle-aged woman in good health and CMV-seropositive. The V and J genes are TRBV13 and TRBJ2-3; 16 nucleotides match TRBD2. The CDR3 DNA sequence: TGTGCCAGCAGCTTCGGACAGGGACTAGCGGGAGGGACGCAGTATTTT. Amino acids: CASSFGQGLAGGTQYF.